This T cell receptor beta chain appears in the sequencing data of a study of OX40 agonist ivuxolimab in advanced cancers. The data were produced by immunoSEQ multiplex PCR, yet TCRdb's version contains in-frame clones alone and is incomplete. Of tens of thousands of clones detected, around 84% appear once; the ten largest clones hold 1.5% to 2%. The CDR3 has 16 amino acids. Trimming left V 5 bases short and J 5 bases short, with 19 bases between. From germline, CDR1 is SGHVS and CDR2 FNYEAQ. Study-level results: What antigens the expanded peripheral T cells recognized was never established.

This clone was seen a single time. The antigen is unknown. This sample comprised CD4+ or CD8+ T cells sorted from blood, obtained in a trial of the OX40 agonist ivuxolimab. This sequence originates from an adult with an advanced solid tumor such as melanoma, head and neck, liver or kidney cancer. The chain is built from TRBV7-6 and TRBJ2-1; possibly TRBD1 or TRBD2 for D (7 bases each). The CDR3 sequence: CASSRGVNRGNNEQFF. The CDR3 DNA follows: TGTGCCAGCAGCCGGGGGGTAAACAGGGGCAACAATGAGCAGTTCTTC.